These T cell receptor beta chains were read from a single sample in a study of OX40 agonist ivuxolimab in advanced cancers. Profiled with immunoSEQ multiplex PCR; TCRdb holds only in-frame clones, not every one. The sample includes about 70,000 clones, roughly 89% seen only once; the top ten take over 2.5%. The specimen was CD4+ or CD8+ T cells sorted from blood, collected in a trial of the OX40 agonist ivuxolimab. These receptors all stem from an adult with an advanced solid tumor such as melanoma, head and neck, liver or kidney cancer. CDR3s leave out the opening cysteine and the closing phenylalanine or tryptophan. The order of the fields is CDR3 length, V gene, J gene, CDR3 protein.

>13|TRBV7-2|TRBJ1-3
ASSPNFGGGNTIY
>13|TRBV5-4|TRBJ2-7
ASSPEGLAMGEQY
>14|TRBV5-1|TRBJ2-2
ASSLNGGSNTGELF
>14|TRBV19|TRBJ1-1
ASGGGRGQENTEAF
>10|TRBV15|TRBJ1-2
ATSSANYGYT
>10|TRBV5-8|TRBJ2-1
ASSFPDRALF
>11|TRBV5-1|TRBJ2-5
ASSSGGLETQY
>13|TRBV7-9|TRBJ2-7
ASSFSPDRSYEQY
>12|TRBV7-3|TRBJ2-3
ASSRQGGPDTQY
>11|TRBV28|TRBJ1-2
ASLMGQGLGYT
>13|TRBV18|TRBJ2-2
ASSPGQANTGELF
>9|TRBV15|TRBJ1-1
ATRGNTEAF
>12|TRBV5-8|TRBJ2-7
ASSLTVLTYEQY
>13|TRBV4-1|TRBJ1-2
ASSQVPVRLYGYT
>14|TRBV15|TRBJ2-3
ATSRGGGGSTDTQY
>12|TRBV28|TRBJ1-5
ASSSGVSNQPQH
>16|TRBV5-1|TRBJ2-2
ASSLPDGVLLGTGELF
>12|TRBV6-5|TRBJ1-2
ASRVDRSSYGYT
>11|TRBV6-1|TRBJ2-7
ASSAMRGYEQY
>16|TRBV28|TRBJ2-3
ACTGGGTTWRGTDTQY
>12|TRBV19|TRBJ1-5
ASSITVVNQPQH
>16|TRBV18|TRBJ2-2
ASSPLKDRGPFTGELF
>13|TRBV6-6|TRBJ1-1
ASHRDVGMNTEAF
>14|TRBV6-6|TRBJ2-3
ASSLALAGYTDTQY
>12|TRBV27|TRBJ2-7
ASSEQGASYEQY
>14|TRBV2|TRBJ1-6
ASSDRRAVINSPLH
>12|TRBV7-2|TRBJ2-5
ASSLGGGRETQY
>9|TRBV11-2|TRBJ2-1
ASSPGSEQF
>12|TRBV9|TRBJ1-2
ASSVEGQSIGYT
>12|TRBV6-4|TRBJ2-2
ASSFTGATGELF
>12|TRBV5-6|TRBJ1-2
ASSFVQGPYGYT
>11|TRBV5-4|TRBJ1-2
ASSLNNNYGYT
>12|TRBV9|TRBJ1-2
ASSPPGTDYGYT
>14|TRBV2|TRBJ2-3
ASSEALGGGTDTQY
>14|TRBV19|TRBJ2-3
ASSNNGQGGPDTQY
>14|TRBV5-6|TRBJ1-5
ASSSWTGTRGQPQH
>12|TRBV7-3|TRBJ2-7
ASSLSESSYEQY
>12|TRBV29-1|TRBJ2-7
SVATGGGPYEQY
>14|TRBV15|TRBJ1-2
ATSRDQGTGVWGYT
>11|TRBV27|TRBJ1-2
ASSLARNYGYT
>13|TRBV9|NA
ASSVWGDLTYEQY
>12|TRBV9|TRBJ1-2
ASTPNTGGWGYT
>16|TRBV9|TRBJ2-3
ASSVARLAGGRTDTQY
>11|TRBV11-2|TRBJ1-2
ASEGTPGGGYT
>11|TRBV5-1|TRBJ1-5
ASSQQPNQPQH
>12|TRBV2|TRBJ2-7
ASSPGTRPNEQY
>13|TRBV5-1|TRBJ2-1
ASSLGTSGGALQF
>12|TRBV4-1|TRBJ1-2
ASSQGRTDYGYT
>14|TRBV11-3|TRBJ2-1
ASSLDGGAGVDEQF
>9|TRBV6-6|TRBJ2-3
ASSYAGVEY
>15|TRBV7-9|TRBJ1-6
ASSSTALSSYNSPLH